This entry lists 5 T cell receptor beta chains sequenced from one sample in a study of shared clonotypes between healthy human individuals. Some clones are missing from TCRdb's copy, which holds only in-frame ones; the method was immunoSEQ multiplex PCR. Among approximately 720,000 clones listed, about two thirds were seen once. Material for sequencing was memory CD4+ T cells sorted from blood. Subset specified: CD45RA-negative fraction. The source is a woman aged 25-40 years in good health.

This clone was counted between two and nine times. The V call is TRBV28, the J call TRBJ2-4; D is tentatively TRBD1 or TRBD2 (5 bases each). The V end lost 6 bases, the J end lost 8 bases, and 14 bases lay between the germline ends. CDR1 MDHEN and CDR2 SYDVKM come from the germline V gene. CDR3 length: 13 residues. CDR3 DNA sequence: TGTGCCAGCAGATGGACTGGGGGAGACATTCAGTACTTC. Translation gives CASRWTGGDIQYF.

The rearrangement links TRBV6-5 to TRBJ1-2, with D maybe TRBD1 (6 bases). Looked up from germline, CDR1 is MNHEY and CDR2 is SVGAGI. The CDR3 extends over 13 amino acids. The V end lost 5 bases, the J end lost 5 bases, and 12 bases lay between the germline ends. CDR3 loop: CASSNDRLYGYTF. Written as DNA, the CDR3 is TGTGCCAGCAGTAACGACAGGTTATATGGCTACACCTTC.

The chain employs TRBV19 and TRBJ2-1, with 10 bases that match TRBD2. Germline values: CDR1 LNHDA, CDR2 SQIVND (reference sequence). The CDR3 is 20 residues long. V dropped 6 bases and J dropped 0; count of bases not matched to a gene: 17. CDR3 in amino acids: CASRQLGGLAATSSYNEQFF. CDR3 DNA: TGTGCCAGTAGGCAATTGGGCGGACTAGCGGCGACTAGCTCCTACAATGAGCAGTTCTTC. Based on the CDR3 plus reference TRBV19 and TRBJ2-1, the full variable domain is DGGITQSPKYLFRKEGQNVTLSCEQNLNHDAMYWYRQDPGQGLRLIYYSQIVNDFQKGDIAEGYSVSREKKESFPLTVTSAQKNPTAFYLCASRQLGGLAATSSYNEQFFGPGTRLTVL.

The chain couples TRBV19 to TRBJ1-1, with a tentative D call TRBD1 (5 bases). The CDR3 is 15 amino acids. Trimming took off 3 bases at V and 4 bases at J, with 15 bases between the two ends. Germline V gene lookup returns CDR1 LNHDA and CDR2 SQIVND (reference sequence). The CDR3 spells CASSMAGQEGTEAFF. Written as DNA, the CDR3 is TGTGCCAGTAGTATGGCAGGGCAAGAAGGCACTGAAGCTTTCTTT.

Worth noting for this clone: Distinct nucleotide sequences in the sample also encode this CDR3. The V and J genes are TRBV28 and TRBJ2-3; the D is unclear. The CDR3 consists of 13 residues. The V gene's germline CDR1 is MDHEN and CDR2 SYDVKM. The V end was cut by 7 bases, the J end by 0 bases, with 8 bases between. Written as DNA, the CDR3 is TGTGCCAGCACCCGGCCTAGCACAGATACGCAGTATTTT. This codes for CASTRPSTDTQYF.